This TCR beta chain emerged from a study of blood T cells in healthy people across ages. This clonotype was recorded once. Possible read error: a much larger clone is one base away. This CDR3 region has 14 residues. The V gene's germline CDR1 is MNHNS and CDR2 SASEGT. A sample-barcoded 5' primer and a J-beta primer mix were used in a second PCR of roughly 6 to 11 cycles. Every sample gave at least 2.5 million paired-end reads containing CDR3. TCRdb reprocessed the 5' RACE reads via MiXCR and lists one record per CDR3 protein. The sample contains some 1.5 million distinct CDR3 sequences, 28% of which appear only once.

Sequences were obtained from blood. The chain employs TRBV6-1 and TRBJ2-7; D unclear. The TCR sequence derives from a woman younger than 45 in good health. The CDR3 is CASSEGSWAYERYF. The DNA of the CDR3 is TGTGCCAGCAGTGAAGGGAGTTGGGCCTACGAGCGGTACTTC.